The 9 T cell receptor beta chains listed next were all sequenced from one sample in a study of shared clonotypes between healthy human individuals. Using immunoSEQ multiplex PCR, the repertoire was profiled, and TCRdb retains in-frame clones only, with some absent. The sample contains about 1.4 million clones, roughly 95% of which appear only once. Sequenced material: naive CD4+ T cells sorted from blood. Regarding subset: CD45RA+ positively selected. The receptor source for this set is a man aged 30 to 45 in good health.

This clone was observed a single time. This chain connects TRBV7-9 to TRBJ2-7; weak D call: TRBD1 (5 bases). This CDR3 has 11 amino acids. Germline V gives CDR1 SEHNR, CDR2 FQNEAQ (reference sequence). The V and J ends lost 4 bases and 7 bases respectively, with 8 bases between them. The CDR3 is CASSSRQEQYF. CDR3 bases: TGTGCCAGCAGCTCGAGACAGGAGCAGTACTTC.

The chain recombines TRBV29-1 with TRBJ2-1, with D hard to call. The CDR3 runs to 12 residues. V lost 6 bases to trimming and J lost 13 bases, with 19 bases between them. The germline gives CDR1 SQVTM, CDR2 ANQGSEA. The CDR3 spells CSVPAPASAQFF. The CDR3 nucleotides are TGCAGCGTCCCTGCCCCAGCGTCGGCACAGTTCTTC.

The rearrangement uses TRBV5-6 and TRBJ2-7; D is possibly TRBD2 (5 bases). Per germline, CDR1 SGHDT and CDR2 YYEEEE. Deletions cut 0 bases from V and 9 bases from J, with 13 bases between. CDR3 length: 13 residues. In DNA form, the CDR3 reads TGTGCCAGCAGCTTGGGCCAGACTACGAGGCAGTACTTC. Its translation is CASSLGQTTRQYF.

This clone appeared once. The rearrangement joins TRBV10-2 to TRBJ1-5, with 9 bases identical to TRBD1. Germline-derived CDR1 and CDR2 are WSHSY and SAAADI. The V and J ends lost 5 bases and 0 bases, in that order; junction bases with no gene match: 5. The length of the CDR3 is 16 residues. CDR3 region: CASSPGQGVSNQPQHF. In DNA, the CDR3 is TGCGCCAGCAGTCCGGGACAGGGTGTTAGCAATCAGCCCCAGCATTTT.

In nucleotides, the CDR3 is TGTGCCAGCAGCCCGAACCCTATAGGCTACAATGAGCAGTTCTTC. Translation: CASSPNPIGYNEQFF. This chain links TRBV5-5 with TRBJ2-1; D is unresolved. V shed 4 bases and J shed 3 bases, with 14 bases lying between them. Germline V gives CDR1 SGHKS, CDR2 YYEKEE (reference sequence). The CDR3 runs to 15 residues. Full variable domain (missing parts from reference TRBV5-5 and TRBJ2-1): DAGVTQSPTHLIKTRGQQVTLRCSPISGHKSVSWYQQVLGQGPQFIFQYYEKEERGRGNFPDRFSARQFPNYSSELNVNALLLGDSALYLCASSPNPIGYNEQFFGPGTRLTVL.

On this clone: Within the sample, other DNA sequences also encode this same CDR3. The rearrangement joins TRBV9 to TRBJ2-5; 12 nucleotides line up with TRBD2. J lost 4 bases, V lost 2 bases, and 0 bases had no gene match. The germline gives CDR1 SGDLS, CDR2 YYNGEE. The CDR3 loop spans 14 amino acids. The DNA for the CDR3 is TGTGCCAGCAGCGTGGGACTAGCGGGAGAGACCCAGTACTTC. This codes for CASSVGLAGETQYF.

Points on this clone: The sample holds other DNA sequences that translate to the same CDR3. This sequence joins TRBV5-4 and TRBJ2-7, with D possibly matching TRBD2 (5 bases). Trimming pared 3 bases from V and 1 base from J, leaving 11 bases between. There are 14 residues in the CDR3. The germline CDR1 and CDR2 sequences are SGHNT and YYREEE (reference sequence). The CDR3 DNA follows: TGTGCCAGCAGCTCAAGCGGAATTTCCTACGAGCAGTACTTC. It encodes CASSSSGISYEQYF.

This clone has only one observation. In DNA, the CDR3 is TGTGCCAGCAGCTTGTTTGGGACATCCACAGATACGCAGTATTTT. Amino acids: CASSLFGTSTDTQYF. The chain has TRBV5-8 and TRBJ2-3; maybe TRBD1 (6 bases). The V gene's germline CDR1 is SGHTS and CDR2 YDEGEE. V lost 1 base and J lost 2, with 11 bases in between. This CDR3 contains 15 residues.

The V and J genes are TRBV5-4 and TRBJ1-1; TRBD1 matches at 10 bases. The V gene end was trimmed by 3 bases and the J gene end by 6 bases; junction bases not matched to a gene: 14. From germline, CDR1 is SGHNT and CDR2 YYREEE (reference sequence). This CDR3 spans 17 amino acids. CDR3 sequence reads: CASSWRTGGLIISEAFF. In DNA, the CDR3 is TGTGCCAGCAGCTGGAGGACAGGGGGACTTATAATCTCTGAAGCTTTCTTT.